The rows below give T cell receptor beta chains drawn from one sample of a study of blood T cell repertoires in COVID-19. The repertoire was sequenced with immunoSEQ multiplex PCR; TCRdb's copy has only in-frame clones and lacks some. The sample yields some 430,000 clones, 90% seen once. Input material: PBMCs or T cells enriched from blood (not recorded which). The receptors originated from a man aged 18-30 years who had recovered from COVID-19. Both conserved end residues are part of each CDR3. D genes are given only for firm matches. A row's size may be missing; if present it is once, few, many or a size class.

DNA,CDR3,J,V,D,size
TGTGCCAGCAGTCCTGTCCCGGGACAGGGTTTGAATTCACCCCTCCACTTT,CASSPVPGQGLNSPLHF,TRBJ1-6,TRBV27,TRBD1,NA
TGTGCCAGCAGTGAACTGAGGGGGTGGGGTACTGAAGCTTTCTTT,CASSELRGWGTEAFF,TRBJ1-1,TRBV6-1,NA,NA
TGCGCCAGCAGCTTACAGGGGGTCGGGGGCGAAAAACTGTTTTTT,CASSLQGVGGEKLFF,TRBJ1-4,TRBV5-1,TRBD1,NA
TGTGCCAGCAGTTACCAACAGGGTCGGGTGCAGGAAAAACTGTTTTTT,CASSYQQGRVQEKLFF,TRBJ1-4,TRBV6-5,NA,NA
TGTGCCAGCAGTCCTAGCGGGAGAGTAAACGAGCAGTACTTC,CASSPSGRVNEQYF,TRBJ2-7,TRBV6-6,TRBD2,NA
TGTGCCAGCAGCCTTCAGGGGGCTAACTCACCCCTCCACTTT,CASSLQGANSPLHF,TRBJ1-6,TRBV3-1/TRBV3-2,TRBD1,few
TGTGCCAGCAGTGACTTCAGGGGTAACTATGGCTACACCTTC,CASSDFRGNYGYTF,TRBJ1-2,TRBV27,NA,NA
TGCGCCAGCAGCGGCCGGGGGTCAGGGTCCACTAATTCACCCCTCCACTTT,CASSGRGSGSTNSPLHF,TRBJ1-6,TRBV5-1,NA,NA
TGTGCCAGCAGTTTTGTAGGTCGACTCAATCAGCCCCAGCATTTT,CASSFVGRLNQPQHF,TRBJ1-5,TRBV27,NA,NA
TGTGCCACCACGGGGGGGGCTGGGAACACTGAAGCTTTCTTT,CATTGGAGNTEAFF,TRBJ1-1,TRBV10-3,NA,NA
TGTGCCACCAGTGATTCTAGCCATTTGAAACGACTGAATGAGCAGTTCTTC,CATSDSSHLKRLNEQFF,TRBJ2-1,TRBV24-1,NA,NA
TGTGCCAGCAGCCCGGCGACCGGGACAGGGAACACTGAAGCTTTCTTT,CASSPATGTGNTEAFF,TRBJ1-1,TRBV16,TRBD1,NA
TGTGCCAGCAGCCCACGAGGGACAGGGATCAATCAGCCCCAGCATTTT,CASSPRGTGINQPQHF,TRBJ1-5,TRBV7-2,TRBD1,NA
TGTGCCACCTCCGGGACAGGGTCCTACGAGCAGTACTTC,CATSGTGSYEQYF,TRBJ2-7,TRBV2,TRBD1,NA
TGTGCCAGCAGCTTAGACTCCCGAAACACCGGGGAGCTGTTTTTT,CASSLDSRNTGELFF,TRBJ2-2,TRBV7-2,NA,NA
TGTGCCAGTAGTATAGATCTATCGGGGTTTCAGCCCCAGCATTTT,CASSIDLSGFQPQHF,TRBJ1-5,TRBV19,NA,NA
TGTGCCAGCAGCTTGGGACGAAGAGGCGACTATGGCTACACCTTC,CASSLGRRGDYGYTF,TRBJ1-2,TRBV5-6,NA,NA
TGTGCCAGCAGTTACACGGAGTCGGCTGAAGCTTTCTTT,CASSYTESAEAFF,TRBJ1-1,TRBV6-2/TRBV6-3,NA,NA
TGTGCCTGGAGTGCGCTGCGGAATCGGGAGCAGTACTTC,CAWSALRNREQYF,TRBJ2-7,TRBV30,NA,NA
TGTGCCAGCAGTGAATTCGGGGGACAGGGGTCGAATGAGCAGTTCTTC,CASSEFGGQGSNEQFF,TRBJ2-1,TRBV6-1,TRBD1,NA
TGTGCCAGCAGTGGAAGGGGGAATTCACCCCTCCACTTT,CASSGRGNSPLHF,TRBJ1-6,TRBV2,NA,NA
TGCGCCAGCAGCCAAGGAACCGGGTTCGGCTACACCTTC,CASSQGTGFGYTF,TRBJ1-2,TRBV4-1,NA,NA